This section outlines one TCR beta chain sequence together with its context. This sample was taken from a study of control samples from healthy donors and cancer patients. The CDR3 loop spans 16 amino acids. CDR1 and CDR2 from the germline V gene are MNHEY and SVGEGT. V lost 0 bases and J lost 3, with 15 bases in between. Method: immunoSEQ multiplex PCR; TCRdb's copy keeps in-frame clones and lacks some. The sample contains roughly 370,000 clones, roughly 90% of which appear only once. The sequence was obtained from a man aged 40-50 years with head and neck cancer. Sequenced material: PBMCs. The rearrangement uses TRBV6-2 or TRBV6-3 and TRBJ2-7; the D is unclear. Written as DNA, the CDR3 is TGTGCCAGCAGTTACTCGTTTCTGGGGATTAGCTACGAGCAGTACTTC. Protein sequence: CASSYSFLGISYEQYF.